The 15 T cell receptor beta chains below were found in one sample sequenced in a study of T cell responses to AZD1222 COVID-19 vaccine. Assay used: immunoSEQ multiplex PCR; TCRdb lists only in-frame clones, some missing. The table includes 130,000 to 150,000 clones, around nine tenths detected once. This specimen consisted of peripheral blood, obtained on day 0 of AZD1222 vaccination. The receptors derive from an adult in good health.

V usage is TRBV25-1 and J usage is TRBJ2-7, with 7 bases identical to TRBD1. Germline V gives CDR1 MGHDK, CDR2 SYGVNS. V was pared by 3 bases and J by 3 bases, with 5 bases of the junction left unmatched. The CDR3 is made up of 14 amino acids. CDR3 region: CASSDYDRVYEQYF. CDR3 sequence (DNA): TGTGCCAGCAGTGACTACGACAGGGTCTACGAGCAGTACTTC.

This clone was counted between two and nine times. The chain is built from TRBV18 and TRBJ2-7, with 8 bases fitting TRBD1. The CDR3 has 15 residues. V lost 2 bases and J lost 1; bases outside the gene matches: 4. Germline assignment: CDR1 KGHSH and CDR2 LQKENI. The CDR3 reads CASSPGTGASYEQYF. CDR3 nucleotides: TGTGCCAGCTCACCAGGGACAGGTGCATCCTACGAGCAGTACTTC. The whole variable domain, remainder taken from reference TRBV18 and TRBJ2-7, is NAGVMQNPRHLVRRRGQEARLRCSPMKGHSHVYWYRQLPEEGLKFMVYLQKENIIDESGMPKERFSAEFPKEGPSILRIQQVVRGDSAAYFCASSPGTGASYEQYFGPGTRLTVT.

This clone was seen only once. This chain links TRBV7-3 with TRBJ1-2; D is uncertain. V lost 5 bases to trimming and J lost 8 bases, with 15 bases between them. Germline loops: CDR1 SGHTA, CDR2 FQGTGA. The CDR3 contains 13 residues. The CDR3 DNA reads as TGTGCCAGCAGCCCTAGGTCGGGAGAGGGCTACACCTTC. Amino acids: CASSPRSGEGYTF.

CDR3: CASSFTGAYGYTF. The CDR3, as DNA: TGCGCCAGCAGCTTTACAGGGGCCTATGGCTACACCTTC. The genes are TRBV5-1 and TRBJ1-2; 7 nucleotides align to TRBD1. The V gene end was trimmed by 2 bases and the J gene end by 4 bases; junction bases not matched to a gene: 2. CDR1 is SGHRS, CDR2 YFSETQ, per germline. This CDR3 is 13 amino acids long.

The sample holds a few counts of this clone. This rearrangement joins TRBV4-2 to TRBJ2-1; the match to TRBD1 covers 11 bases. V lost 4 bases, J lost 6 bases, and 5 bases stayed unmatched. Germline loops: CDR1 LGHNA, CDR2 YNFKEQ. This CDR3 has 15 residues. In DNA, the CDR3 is TGTGCCAGCAGCCTTGGACAGGGGGCGGCCAATGAGCAGTTCTTC. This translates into CASSLGQGAANEQFF.

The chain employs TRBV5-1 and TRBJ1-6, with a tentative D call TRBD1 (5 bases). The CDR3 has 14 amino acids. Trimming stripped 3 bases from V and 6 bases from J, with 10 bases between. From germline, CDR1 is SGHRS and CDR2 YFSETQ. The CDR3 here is CASSWDGGNSPLHF. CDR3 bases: TGCGCCAGCAGCTGGGACGGGGGTAATTCACCCCTCCACTTT.

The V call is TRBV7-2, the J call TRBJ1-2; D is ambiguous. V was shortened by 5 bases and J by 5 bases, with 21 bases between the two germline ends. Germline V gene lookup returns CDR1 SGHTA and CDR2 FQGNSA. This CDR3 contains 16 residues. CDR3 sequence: CASSPSPGPGPYGYTF. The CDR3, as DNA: TGTGCCAGCAGCCCATCCCCTGGGCCTGGCCCTTATGGCTACACCTTC.

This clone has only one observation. Here the CDR3 reads CASSAATGLEAFF. The CDR3 DNA sequence: TGTGCCAGCTCTGCCGCTACGGGGCTTGAAGCTTTCTTT. The chain links TRBV18 to TRBJ1-1, with D possibly matching TRBD1 (5 bases). Germline V gene sequence: CDR1 KGHSH, CDR2 LQKENI. The CDR3 has 13 amino acids. Deletions cut 6 bases from V and 7 bases from J, with 15 bases between.

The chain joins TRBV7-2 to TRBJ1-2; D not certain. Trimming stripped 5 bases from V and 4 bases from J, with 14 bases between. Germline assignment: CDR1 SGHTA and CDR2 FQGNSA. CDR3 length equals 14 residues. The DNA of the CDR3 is TGTGCCAGCAGCCTAGGGCCCGACGGCTATGGCTACACCTTC. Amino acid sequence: CASSLGPDGYGYTF.

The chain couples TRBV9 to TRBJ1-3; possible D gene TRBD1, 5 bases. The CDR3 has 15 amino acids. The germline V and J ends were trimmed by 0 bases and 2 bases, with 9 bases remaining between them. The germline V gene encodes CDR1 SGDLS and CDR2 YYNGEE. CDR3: CASSVGGYTGNTIYF. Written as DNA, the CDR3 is TGTGCCAGCAGCGTAGGGGGGTACACTGGAAACACCATATATTTT.

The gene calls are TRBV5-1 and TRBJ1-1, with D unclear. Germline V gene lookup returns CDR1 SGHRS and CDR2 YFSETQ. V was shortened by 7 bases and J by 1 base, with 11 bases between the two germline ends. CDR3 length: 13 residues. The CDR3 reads CASDPVGNTEAFF. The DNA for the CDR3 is TGCGCCAGCGACCCAGTTGGGAACACTGAAGCTTTCTTT. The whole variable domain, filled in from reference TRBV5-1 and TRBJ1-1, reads KAGVTQTPRYLIKTRGQQVTLSCSPISGHRSVSWYQQTPGQGLQFLFEYFSETQRNKGNFPGRFSGRQFSNSRSEMNVSTLELGDSALYLCASDPVGNTEAFFGQGTRLTVV.

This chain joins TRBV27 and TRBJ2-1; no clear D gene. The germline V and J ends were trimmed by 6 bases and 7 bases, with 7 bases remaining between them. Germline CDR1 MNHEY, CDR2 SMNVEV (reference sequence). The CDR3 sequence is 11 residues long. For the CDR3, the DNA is TGTGCCAGCAGCGCCGGGAATGAGCAGTTCTTC. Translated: CASSAGNEQFF.

CDR3 sequence reads: CASIGPLDTQYF. The DNA for the CDR3 is TGCGCCAGCATAGGCCCTCTAGATACGCAGTATTTT. The chain is built from TRBV10-1 and TRBJ2-3; no reliable D call. Trimming took 7 bases from V and 5 from J, leaving 10 bases between them. This CDR3 contains 12 residues. In germline, CDR1 is WNHNN, CDR2 SYGVQD (reference sequence).

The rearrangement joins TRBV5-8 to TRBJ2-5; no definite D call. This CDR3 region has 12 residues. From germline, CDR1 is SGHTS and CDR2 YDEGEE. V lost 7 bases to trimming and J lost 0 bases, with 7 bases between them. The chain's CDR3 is CASGVNQETQYF. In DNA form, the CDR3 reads TGTGCCAGCGGAGTGAACCAAGAGACCCAGTACTTC.

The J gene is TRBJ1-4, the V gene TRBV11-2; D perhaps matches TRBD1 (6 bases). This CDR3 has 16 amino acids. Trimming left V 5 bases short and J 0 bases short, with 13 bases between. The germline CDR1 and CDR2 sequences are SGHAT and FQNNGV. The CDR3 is CASSPGQFSTNEKLFF. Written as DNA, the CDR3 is TGTGCCAGCAGCCCCGGACAGTTTTCAACTAATGAAAAACTGTTTTTT.